Following are 10 T cell receptor beta chains from one sample sequenced in a study of PD-1 blockade in classical Hodgkin lymphoma. All the patients suffered relapse after autologous stem cell transplantation, and brentuximab vedotin exposure differed. TCRdb's table, derived via immunoSEQ multiplex PCR, lists solely in-frame clones and lacks some. The data hold 13,000 to 15,000 clones, with around 82% observed a single time. Here the sequenced sample was peripheral blood mononuclear cells (PBMCs), taken before the second cycle of nivolumab. The receptors were sampled from a human donor with classical Hodgkin lymphoma.

The count of this clone is one. In DNA, the CDR3 is TGTGCCAGCAGTGCCAGGGTGATTGCTGACGAGCAGTACTTC. This translates into CASSARVIADEQYF. The chain combines TRBV28 with TRBJ2-7; D possibly corresponds to TRBD1 (5 bases). This CDR3 contains 14 residues. V was pared by 5 bases and J by 5 bases, with 16 bases between. Germline V gene data show CDR1 as MDHEN and CDR2 as SYDVKM.

This rearrangement joins TRBV5-1 to TRBJ2-5; D remains ambiguous. The germline V gene has CDR1 SGHRS and CDR2 YFSETQ. This CDR3 is 14 amino acids long. With 4 bases removed from V and 0 bases from J, the gap between germline ends came to 10 bases. For the CDR3, the DNA is TGCGCCAGCAGCCTGGGGTCGTACCAAGAGACCCAGTACTTC. Translation: CASSLGSYQETQYF.

This chain uses TRBV5-4 with TRBJ2-1, with 8 bases that match TRBD2. The CDR3 sequence is 16 residues long. Germline CDR1 SGHNT, CDR2 YYREEE (reference sequence). Trimming took 6 bases from V and 4 from J; bases not matched to a gene: 12. CDR3 DNA sequence: TGTGCCAGCAATCCGGGGGCGGCTAGCGGGTACAATGAGCAGTTCTTC. Protein product: CASNPGAASGYNEQFF.

The J gene is TRBJ2-2, the V gene TRBV9; a possible D gene is TRBD1 (6 bases). CDR1 and CDR2 from the germline V gene are SGDLS and YYNGEE. CDR3 size: 14 residues. With 4 bases removed from V and 2 bases from J, the gap between germline ends came to 9 bases. This CDR3 is CASSYRANTGELFF. Here the CDR3 DNA reads TGTGCCAGCAGCTACAGGGCTAACACCGGGGAGCTGTTTTTT. The whole variable domain, remainder taken from reference TRBV9 and TRBJ2-2, is DSGVTQTPKHLITATGQRVTLRCSPRSGDLSVYWYQQSLDQGLQFLIQYYNGEERAKGNILERFSAQQFPDLHSELNLSSLELGDSALYFCASSYRANTGELFFGEGSRLTVL.

The V call is TRBV7-9, the J call TRBJ1-6; D is uncertain. The CDR3 has 13 amino acids. The germline V gene encodes CDR1 SEHNR and CDR2 FQNEAQ (reference sequence). Trimming stripped 1 base from V and 6 bases from J, with 4 bases between. CDR3 coding DNA: TGTGCCAGCAGCTTAGAGGGTAATTCACCCCTCCACTTT. Protein product: CASSLEGNSPLHF.

The rearrangement joins TRBV19 to TRBJ1-1, with unresolved D. From germline, CDR1 is LNHDA and CDR2 SQIVND (reference sequence). V shed 6 bases and J shed 1 base, with 12 bases lying between them. This CDR3 is built from 14 residues. The CDR3 region has the DNA TGTGCCAGTAGGCGGACGGAGTCGAACACTGAAGCTTTCTTT. As protein: CASRRTESNTEAFF.

V is TRBV5-4 and J is TRBJ2-7; 7 bases are a match to TRBD1. Germline assignment: CDR1 SGHNT and CDR2 YYREEE (reference sequence). This CDR3 is built from 15 residues. V gave up 4 bases and J gave up 1 base; unmatched junction bases: 8. The CDR3 DNA sequence: TGTGCCAGCAGCAAATTGGGACAGAGTTCCTACGAGCAGTACTTC. As protein: CASSKLGQSSYEQYF.

The CDR3 nucleotides read TGTGCCAGCAGCTTAAGGGGACCGAACACTGAAGCTTTCTTT. It is translated as CASSLRGPNTEAFF. The V and J genes are TRBV7-2 and TRBJ1-1; TRBD1 might be the D (5 bases). The CDR3 consists of 14 residues. CDR1 and CDR2 (germline): SGHTA, FQGNSA. V lost 2 bases and J lost 1, with 8 bases in between.

This chain links TRBV12-5 with TRBJ1-2; no clear D gene. The germline V gene encodes CDR1 LGHNT and CDR2 FRNRAP. This CDR3 is built from 16 residues. V lost 1 base and J 3 bases, leaving 15 bases between the germline ends. The CDR3 sequence is CASGLGSSEDYYGYTF. The CDR3 region has the DNA TGTGCTAGTGGTTTGGGAAGCAGCGAAGATTACTATGGCTACACCTTC. The full variable domain, completed using reference TRBV12-5 and TRBJ1-2, is DARVTQTPRHKVTEMGQEVTMRCQPILGHNTVFWYRQTMMQGLELLAYFRNRAPLDDSGMPKDRFSAEMPDATLATLKIQPSEPRDSAVYFCASGLGSSEDYYGYTFGSGTRLTVV.

This chain links TRBV5-1 with TRBJ1-1; 7 nucleotides align to TRBD1. The CDR3 length is 16 residues. J was trimmed by 6 bases and V by 3 bases; bases with no gene match: 14. Germline CDR1 reads SGHRS; CDR2 reads YFSETQ. The CDR3 loop is CASSWTHQGGVSEAFF. The CDR3 DNA sequence: TGCGCCAGCAGCTGGACCCATCAGGGGGGTGTTTCTGAAGCTTTCTTT.